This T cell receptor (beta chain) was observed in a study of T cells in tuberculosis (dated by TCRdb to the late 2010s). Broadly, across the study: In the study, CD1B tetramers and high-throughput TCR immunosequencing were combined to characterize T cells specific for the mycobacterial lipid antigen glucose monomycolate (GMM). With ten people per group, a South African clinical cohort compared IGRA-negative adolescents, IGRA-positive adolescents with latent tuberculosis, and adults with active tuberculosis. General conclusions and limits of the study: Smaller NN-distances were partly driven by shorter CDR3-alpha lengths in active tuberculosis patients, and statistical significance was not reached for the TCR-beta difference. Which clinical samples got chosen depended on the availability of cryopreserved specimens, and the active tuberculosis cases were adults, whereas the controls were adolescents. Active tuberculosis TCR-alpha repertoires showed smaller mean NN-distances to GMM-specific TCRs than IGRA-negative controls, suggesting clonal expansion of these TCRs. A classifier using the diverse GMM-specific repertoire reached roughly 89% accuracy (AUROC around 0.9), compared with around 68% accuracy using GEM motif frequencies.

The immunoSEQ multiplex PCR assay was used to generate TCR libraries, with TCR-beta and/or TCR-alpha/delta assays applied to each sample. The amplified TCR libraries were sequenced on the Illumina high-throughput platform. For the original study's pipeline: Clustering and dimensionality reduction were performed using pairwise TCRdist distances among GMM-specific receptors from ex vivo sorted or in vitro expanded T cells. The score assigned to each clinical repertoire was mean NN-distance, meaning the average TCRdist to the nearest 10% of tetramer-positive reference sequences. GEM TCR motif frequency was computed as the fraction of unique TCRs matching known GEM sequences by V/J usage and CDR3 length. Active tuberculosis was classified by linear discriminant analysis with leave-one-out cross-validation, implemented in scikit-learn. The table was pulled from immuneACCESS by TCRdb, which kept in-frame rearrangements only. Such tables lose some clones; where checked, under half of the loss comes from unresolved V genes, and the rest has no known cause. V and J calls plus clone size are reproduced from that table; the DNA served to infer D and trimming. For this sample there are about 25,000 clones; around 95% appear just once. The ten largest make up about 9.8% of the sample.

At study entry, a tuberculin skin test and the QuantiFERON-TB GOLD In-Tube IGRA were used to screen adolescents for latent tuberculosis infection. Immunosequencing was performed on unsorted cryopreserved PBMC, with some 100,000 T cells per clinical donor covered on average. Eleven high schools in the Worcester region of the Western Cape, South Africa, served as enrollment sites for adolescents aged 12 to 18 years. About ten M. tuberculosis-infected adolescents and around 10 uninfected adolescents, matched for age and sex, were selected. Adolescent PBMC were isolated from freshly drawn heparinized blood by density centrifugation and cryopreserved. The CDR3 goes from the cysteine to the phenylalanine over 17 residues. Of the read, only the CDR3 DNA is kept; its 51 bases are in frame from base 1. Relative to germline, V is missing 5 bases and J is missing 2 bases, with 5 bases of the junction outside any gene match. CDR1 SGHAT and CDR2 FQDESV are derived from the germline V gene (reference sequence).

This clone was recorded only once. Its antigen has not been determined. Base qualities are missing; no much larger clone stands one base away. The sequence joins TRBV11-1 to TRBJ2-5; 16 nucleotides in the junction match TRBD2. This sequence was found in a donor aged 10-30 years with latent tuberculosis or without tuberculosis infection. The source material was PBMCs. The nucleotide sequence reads TGTGCCAGCAGCCTCCGGGGACTAGCGGGGGGGCAAGAGACCCAGTACTTC. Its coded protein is CASSLRGLAGGQETQYF.